This T cell receptor beta chain originates from a study of T cell responses to AZD1222 COVID-19 vaccine. As regards this clone: Its antigen is unidentified.

CDR1 is MNHEY, CDR2 SVGEGT, per germline. The CDR3 runs 15 residues. The V end was cut by 4 bases, the J end by 5 bases, with 16 bases between. TCRdb's table, derived via immunoSEQ multiplex PCR, lists solely in-frame clones and lacks some. The sample holds about 180,000 clones, around 90% seen once. Findings and caveats of the study: Donors were largely white British and mainly female; clonal diversity was possibly underestimated.

V usage is TRBV6-2 or TRBV6-3 and J usage is TRBJ2-3, with D unclear. The TCR originated in an adult in good health. The sample here was peripheral blood, taken on day 0 of AZD1222 vaccination. CDR3 bases: TGTGCCAGCAGTTCAATACAGCTTTCTGGAGATACGCAGTATTTT. Its protein is CASSSIQLSGDTQYF.